Sequencing of this T cell receptor (beta chain) was carried out in a study of T cells expressing NK-cell markers. Study-wide context: Obtained from sorted CD3+CD56+NKG2C+, CD3+CD56+NKG2C- and CD3+CD56-NKG2C+ T cells were the TCR beta repertoires.

A word on this clonotype: Its cognate antigen is unknown.

The study, taken as a whole, reports: Unclear, still, was the HCMV specificity of the expanded NKG2C+ T cell clones. Dominant NKG2C+ clonotypes accounted for about 1.0-8% of CD8+ T cells in six or seven donors.

From the 5' RACE reads, TCRdb lists one entry per CDR3 protein and no DNA. This table holds about 150,000 distinct CDR3 sequences. The germline V gene encodes CDR1 SEHNR and CDR2 FQNEAQ (reference sequence). This CDR3 has 12 amino acids. The receptor was derived from a woman aged 45-65 years in good health. What was sequenced was blood T cells: a sorted CD56 or NKG2C T cell subset, CD4+ or CD8+ T cells, or bulk PBMC T cells (not recorded which). The V and J genes are TRBV7-9 and TRBJ2-7; TCRdb returns TRBD2, unconfirmable since there is no DNA. The CDR3 loop is CASSYGEGEQYF.